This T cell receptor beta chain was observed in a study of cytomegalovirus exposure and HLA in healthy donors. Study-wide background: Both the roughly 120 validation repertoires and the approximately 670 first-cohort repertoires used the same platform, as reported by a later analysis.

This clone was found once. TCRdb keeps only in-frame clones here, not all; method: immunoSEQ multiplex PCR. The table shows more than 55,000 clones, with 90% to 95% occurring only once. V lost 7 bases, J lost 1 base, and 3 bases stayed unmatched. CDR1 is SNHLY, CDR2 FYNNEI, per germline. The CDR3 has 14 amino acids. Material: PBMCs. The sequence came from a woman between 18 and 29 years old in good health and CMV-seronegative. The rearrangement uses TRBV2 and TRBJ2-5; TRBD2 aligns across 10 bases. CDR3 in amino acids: CASTRTSGQETQYF. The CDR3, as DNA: TGTGCCAGCACGAGGACTAGCGGCCAAGAGACCCAGTACTTC.